This record looks at one T cell receptor (beta chain) sequence and its context. Its antigen is not identified. The V end lost 6 bases, the J end lost 1 base, and 12 bases lay between the germline ends. Looked up from germline, CDR1 is LNHDA and CDR2 is SQIVND (reference sequence). There are 14 residues in the CDR3. This specimen belongs to a study of a mutant IDH1 vaccine in newly diagnosed glioma. Study information: In the visit schedule, V12 fell in week 35, while V13 fell in week 47.

Clones were read by immunoSEQ multiplex PCR, and TCRdb kept only the in-frame ones, dropping some. Of around 100,000 clones listed, 85% to 90% are singletons. The time point denotes: week 47, end of study. Vaccine doses each comprised 300 ug of mutant IDH1 20-mer peptide, with topical imiquimod. This clonotype was sampled from a woman in her forties or fifties with glioma. The sequenced sample was PBMCs, obtained from a glioma patient whose treatment included an IDH1 peptide vaccine. The chain couples TRBV19 to TRBJ1-1, with D possibly TRBD1 on 6 matching bases. The CDR3 bases are TGTGCCAGTAGAACCGGGACACCGAACACTGAAGCTTTCTTT. Its protein product is CASRTGTPNTEAFF. Full variable domain (remainder filled in from reference TRBV19 and TRBJ1-1): DGGITQSPKYLFRKEGQNVTLSCEQNLNHDAMYWYRQDPGQGLRLIYYSQIVNDFQKGDIAEGYSVSREKKESFPLTVTSAQKNPTAFYLCASRTGTPNTEAFFGQGTRLTVV.